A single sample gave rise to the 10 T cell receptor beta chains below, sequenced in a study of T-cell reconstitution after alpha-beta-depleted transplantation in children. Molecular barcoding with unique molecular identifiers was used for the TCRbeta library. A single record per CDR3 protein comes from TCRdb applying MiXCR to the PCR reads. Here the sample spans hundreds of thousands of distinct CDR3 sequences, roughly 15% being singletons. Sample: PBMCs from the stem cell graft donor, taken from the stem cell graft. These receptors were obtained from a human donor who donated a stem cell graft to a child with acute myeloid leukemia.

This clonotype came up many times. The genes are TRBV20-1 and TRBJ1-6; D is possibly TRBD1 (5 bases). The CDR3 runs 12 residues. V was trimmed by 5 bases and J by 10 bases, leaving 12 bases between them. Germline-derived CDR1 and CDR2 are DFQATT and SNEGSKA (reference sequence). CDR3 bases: TGCAGTGCTTGGGACTCTAAGTCACCCCTCCACTTT. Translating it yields CSAWDSKSPLHF.

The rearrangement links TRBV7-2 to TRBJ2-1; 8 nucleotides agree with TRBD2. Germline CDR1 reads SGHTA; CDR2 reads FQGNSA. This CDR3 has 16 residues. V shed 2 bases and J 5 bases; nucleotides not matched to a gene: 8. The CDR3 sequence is CASSLPGGGPNNEQFF. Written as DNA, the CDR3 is TGTGCCAGCAGCTTACCTGGCGGGGGGCCAAACAATGAGCAGTTCTTC. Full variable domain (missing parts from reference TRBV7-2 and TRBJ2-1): GAGVSQSPSNKVTEKGKDVELRCDPISGHTALYWYRQSLGQGLEFLIYFQGNSAPDKSGLPSDRFSAERTGGSVSTLTIQRTQQEDSAVYLCASSLPGGGPNNEQFFGPGTRLTVL.

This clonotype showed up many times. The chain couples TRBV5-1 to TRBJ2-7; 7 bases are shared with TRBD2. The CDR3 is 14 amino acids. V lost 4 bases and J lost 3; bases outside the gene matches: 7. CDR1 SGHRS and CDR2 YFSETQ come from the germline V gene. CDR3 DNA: TGCGCCAGCAGCGCCGGGACTAAGGGCTACGAGCAGTACTTC. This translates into CASSAGTKGYEQYF.

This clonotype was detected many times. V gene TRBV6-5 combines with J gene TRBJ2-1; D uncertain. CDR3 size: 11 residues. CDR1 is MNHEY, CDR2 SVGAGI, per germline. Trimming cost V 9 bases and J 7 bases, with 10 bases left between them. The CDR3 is CASCSPNEQFF. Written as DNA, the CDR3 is TGTGCCAGTTGCAGCCCGAATGAGCAGTTCTTC.

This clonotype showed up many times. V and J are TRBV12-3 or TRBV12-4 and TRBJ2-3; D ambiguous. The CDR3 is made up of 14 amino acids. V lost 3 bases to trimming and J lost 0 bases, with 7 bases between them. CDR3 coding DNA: TGTGCCAGCAGTTTCGCCGACAGCACAGATACGCAGTATTTT. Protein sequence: CASSFADSTDTQYF.

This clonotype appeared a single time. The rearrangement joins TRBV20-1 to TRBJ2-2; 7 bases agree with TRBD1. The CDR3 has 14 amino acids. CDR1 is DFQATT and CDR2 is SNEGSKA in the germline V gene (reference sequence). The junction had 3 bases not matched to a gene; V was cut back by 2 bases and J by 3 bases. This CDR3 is CSARRGRDTGELFF. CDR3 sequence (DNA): TGCAGTGCTAGAAGGGGGCGGGACACCGGGGAGCTGTTTTTT.

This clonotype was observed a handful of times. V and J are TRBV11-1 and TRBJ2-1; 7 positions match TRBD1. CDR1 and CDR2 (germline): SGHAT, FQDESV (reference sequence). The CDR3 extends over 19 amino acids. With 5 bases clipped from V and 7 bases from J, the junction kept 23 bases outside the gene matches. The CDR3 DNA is TGTGCCAGCAGCCCAGTCATGGGGACAGAGACCCCCTATGATAATGAGCAGTTCTTC. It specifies CASSPVMGTETPYDNEQFF.

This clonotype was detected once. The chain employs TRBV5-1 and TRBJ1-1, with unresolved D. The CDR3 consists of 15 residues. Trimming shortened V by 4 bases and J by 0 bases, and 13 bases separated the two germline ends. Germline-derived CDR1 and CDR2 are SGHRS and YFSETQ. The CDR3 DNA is TGCGCCAGCAGCGACCCAATTACAATGAACACTGAAGCTTTCTTT. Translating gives CASSDPITMNTEAFF.

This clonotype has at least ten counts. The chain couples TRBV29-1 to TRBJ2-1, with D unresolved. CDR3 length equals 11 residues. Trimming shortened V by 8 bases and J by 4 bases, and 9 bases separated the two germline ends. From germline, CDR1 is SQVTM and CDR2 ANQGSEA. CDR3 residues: CSLGRYNEQFF. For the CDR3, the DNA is TGCAGCCTAGGACGATACAATGAGCAGTTCTTC.

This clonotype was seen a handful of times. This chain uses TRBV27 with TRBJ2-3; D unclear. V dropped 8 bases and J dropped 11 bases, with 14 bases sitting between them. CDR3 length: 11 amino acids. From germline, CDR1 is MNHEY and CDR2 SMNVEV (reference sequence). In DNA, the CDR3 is TGTGCCAGCGGGCCCGAGGAGCGGCAGTATTTT. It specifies CASGPEERQYF.